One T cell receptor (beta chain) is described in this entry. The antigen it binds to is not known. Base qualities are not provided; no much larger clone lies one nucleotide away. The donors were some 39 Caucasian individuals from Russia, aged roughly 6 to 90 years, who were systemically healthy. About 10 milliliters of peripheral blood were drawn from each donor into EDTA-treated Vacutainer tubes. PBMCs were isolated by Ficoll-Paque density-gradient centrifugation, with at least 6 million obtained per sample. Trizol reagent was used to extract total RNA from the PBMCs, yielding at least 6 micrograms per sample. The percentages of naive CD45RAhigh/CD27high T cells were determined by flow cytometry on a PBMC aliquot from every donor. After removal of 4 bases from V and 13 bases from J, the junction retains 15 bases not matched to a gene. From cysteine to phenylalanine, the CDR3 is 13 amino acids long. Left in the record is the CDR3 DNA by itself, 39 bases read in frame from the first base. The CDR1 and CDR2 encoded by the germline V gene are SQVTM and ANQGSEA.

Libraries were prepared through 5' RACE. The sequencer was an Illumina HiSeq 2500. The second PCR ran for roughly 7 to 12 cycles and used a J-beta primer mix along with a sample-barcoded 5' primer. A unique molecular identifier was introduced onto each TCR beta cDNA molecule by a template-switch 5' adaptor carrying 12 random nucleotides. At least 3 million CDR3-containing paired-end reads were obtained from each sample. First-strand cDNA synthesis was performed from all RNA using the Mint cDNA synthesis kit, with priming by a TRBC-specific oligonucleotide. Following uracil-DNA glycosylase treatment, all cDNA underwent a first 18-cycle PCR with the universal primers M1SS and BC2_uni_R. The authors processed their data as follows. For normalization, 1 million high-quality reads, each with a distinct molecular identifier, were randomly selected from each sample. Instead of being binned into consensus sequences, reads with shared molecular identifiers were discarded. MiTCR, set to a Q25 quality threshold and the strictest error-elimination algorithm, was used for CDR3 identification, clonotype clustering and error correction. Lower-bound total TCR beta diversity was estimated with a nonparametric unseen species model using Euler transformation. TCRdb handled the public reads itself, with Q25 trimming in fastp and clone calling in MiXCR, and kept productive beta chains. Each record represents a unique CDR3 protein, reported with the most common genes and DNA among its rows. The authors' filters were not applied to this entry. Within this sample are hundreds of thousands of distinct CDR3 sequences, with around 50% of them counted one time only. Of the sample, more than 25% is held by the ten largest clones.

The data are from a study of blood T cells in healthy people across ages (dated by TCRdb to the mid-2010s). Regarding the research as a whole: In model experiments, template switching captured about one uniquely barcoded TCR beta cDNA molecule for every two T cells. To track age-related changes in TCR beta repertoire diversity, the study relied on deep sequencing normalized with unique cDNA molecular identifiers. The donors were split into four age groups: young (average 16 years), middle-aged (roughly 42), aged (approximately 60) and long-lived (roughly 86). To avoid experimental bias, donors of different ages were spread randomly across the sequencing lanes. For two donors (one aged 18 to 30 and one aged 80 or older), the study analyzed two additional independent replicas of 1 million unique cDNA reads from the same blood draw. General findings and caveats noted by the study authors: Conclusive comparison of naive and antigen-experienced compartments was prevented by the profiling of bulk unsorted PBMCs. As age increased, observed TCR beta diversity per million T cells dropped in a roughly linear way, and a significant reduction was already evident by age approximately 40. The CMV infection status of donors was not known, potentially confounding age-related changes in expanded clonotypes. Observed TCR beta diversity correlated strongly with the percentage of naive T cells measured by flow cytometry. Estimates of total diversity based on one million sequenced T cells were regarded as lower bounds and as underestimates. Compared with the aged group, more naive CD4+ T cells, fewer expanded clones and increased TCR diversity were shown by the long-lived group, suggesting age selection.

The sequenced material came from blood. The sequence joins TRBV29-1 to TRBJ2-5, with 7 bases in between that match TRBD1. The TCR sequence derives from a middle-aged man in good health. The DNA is TGCAGCGTTGTGGGGACAGTGATATCCGAGCTGTACTTC. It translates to CSVVGTVISELYF.